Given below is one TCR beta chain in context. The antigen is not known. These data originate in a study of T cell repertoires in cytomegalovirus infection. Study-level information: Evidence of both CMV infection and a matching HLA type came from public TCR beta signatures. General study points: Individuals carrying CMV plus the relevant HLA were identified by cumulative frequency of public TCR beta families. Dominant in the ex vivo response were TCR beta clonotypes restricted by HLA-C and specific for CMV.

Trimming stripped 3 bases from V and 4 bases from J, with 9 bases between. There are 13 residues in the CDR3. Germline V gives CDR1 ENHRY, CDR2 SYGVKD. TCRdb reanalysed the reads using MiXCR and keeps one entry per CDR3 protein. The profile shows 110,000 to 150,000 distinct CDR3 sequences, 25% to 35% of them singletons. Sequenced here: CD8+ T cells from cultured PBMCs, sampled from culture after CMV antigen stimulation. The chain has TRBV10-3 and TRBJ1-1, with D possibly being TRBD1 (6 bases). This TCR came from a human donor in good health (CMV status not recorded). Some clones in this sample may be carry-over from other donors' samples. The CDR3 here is CAISDWTVTEAFF. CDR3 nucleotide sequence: TGTGCCATCAGTGACTGGACAGTCACTGAAGCTTTCTTT.